This T cell receptor beta chain was sequenced during a study of neurological immune-mediated disorders (dated by TCRdb to about 2019). Looking at the study overall: Among the approximately 34 multiple sclerosis patients, about 30 had relapsing-remitting MS and 3 had secondary progressive MS. Of the approximately 68 subjects in the cohort, about 15 were HAM/TSP patients, about 34 were multiple sclerosis patients, and some 20 were healthy controls. The approximately 100 TCR-beta libraries included longitudinal samples, technical triplicates and paired sorted CD4+ and CD8+ T-cell subsets alongside PBMC samples. Peripheral blood TCR-beta repertoires from HTLV-I-associated myelopathy (HAM/TSP) patients, multiple sclerosis patients and healthy controls were compared by UMI-based sequencing. The full study reports these points: Repertoires from 18 of 34 MS patients were grouped by phylogenetic analysis into a cluster of related CDR3 sequences, suggesting a possible repertoire-level signature. The MS cluster showed no association with clinical or MRI features, and the authors stated that larger cohorts are needed. TCR clonal expansion was highest in HAM/TSP patients and lowest in MS patients, with MS patients falling below even healthy controls. Across subjects, expanded clones never shared an identical CDR3 amino acid sequence, which suggests that the TCR-beta repertoires in every group were private.

Trimming accounts for 4 bases at V and 2 bases at J, while the number of junction bases matched to no gene is 6. Its CDR3 holds 15 amino acids, cysteine through phenylalanine. Here the CDR3 DNA is all that survives: 45 bases in frame from base 1. The germline V gene provides CDR1 SGHRS and CDR2 YFSETQ. For unsorted PBMC libraries, 2 million PBMCs were used after storage in RNAlater at -80 degrees C until RNA extraction. The multiple sclerosis patients were enrolled in a US clinical protocol that used magnetic resonance imaging to evaluate disease progression. Peripheral blood was subjected to Ficoll-Hypaque density gradient centrifugation to isolate PBMCs, which were then cryopreserved in liquid nitrogen. To synthesize cDNA, template-switch 5'RACE was performed with a primer carrying a 10-nucleotide random unique molecular identifier so that each TCR transcript was tagged. Over 170 million TCR-beta sequences, covering 15-18 subjects, were produced in each sequencing run. The RNeasy kit was used for extraction of total RNA. TCR-beta VDJ regions were amplified with primers for the TCR constant region and the 5'RACE anchor, using the KAPA Real-time Library Amplification kit. Sample indexes and Illumina adaptors were added in a first PCR, after which library yield was increased in a second PCR. The roughly 650 bp TCR product was size-selected on a 2% E-gel SizeSelection system after Ampure bead purification. Before pooling, library quality was assessed on a Bioanalyzer, concentration was determined with Qubit, and library quantification was performed with the Kapa Library Quantification kit. An Illumina HiSeq 2500 was used to sequence the libraries paired-end at 2 x 150 bp. To increase sequence diversity, roughly 24-32% phiX was spiked into each library pool. On the study's bioinformatics: Quality-filtered reads were processed with the UMI-based MiGEC pipeline, which removed over 75% of raw TCR sequences during error correction. IMGT germline references were used for alignment of VDJ genes, and clonotypes were defined by a unique CDR3 amino acid sequence together with V-J genes. Clonal expansion, Shannon diversity and CDR3 relatedness (CalcPairwiseDistances, ClusterSamples) were evaluated with VDJtools, and phylogenetic trees were built with CLCbio workbench. Expanded clones were defined as having at least 8 unique UMIs, based on coefficient-of-variation modelling across technical triplicates. The public reads were run again by TCRdb, first through fastp at Q25 and then through MiXCR, and only productive beta chains were kept. A single entry per CDR3 protein holds the most common genes and DNA from its merged rows. The V and J calls and clone size are TCRdb's, not the authors'. Counted in this sample were around 67,000 distinct CDR3 sequences; around 5.2% of them appeared once. The ten largest clones add up to approximately 7.4% of the sample.

Many counts were recorded for this clonotype. Its antigen has not been determined. Qualities for individual bases were not recorded, and no much larger clone is one base off. Sequencing input: PBMCs. The chain is assembled from TRBV5-1 and TRBJ2-3, with 8 middle bases fitting TRBD2. The source of this sequence is a man between 18 and 29 years old with multiple sclerosis. The CDR3 loop reads CASSVAGIHTDTQYF. The bases read TGCGCCAGCAGCGTAGCGGGGATCCACACAGATACGCAGTATTTT. With the portions outside the CDR3 filled from the reference TRBV5-1 and TRBJ2-3 genes, the complete variable region becomes KAGVTQTPRYLIKTRGQQVTLSCSPISGHRSVSWYQQTPGQGLQFLFEYFSETQRNKGNFPGRFSGRQFSNSRSEMNVSTLELGDSALYLCASSVAGIHTDTQYFGPGTRLTVL.